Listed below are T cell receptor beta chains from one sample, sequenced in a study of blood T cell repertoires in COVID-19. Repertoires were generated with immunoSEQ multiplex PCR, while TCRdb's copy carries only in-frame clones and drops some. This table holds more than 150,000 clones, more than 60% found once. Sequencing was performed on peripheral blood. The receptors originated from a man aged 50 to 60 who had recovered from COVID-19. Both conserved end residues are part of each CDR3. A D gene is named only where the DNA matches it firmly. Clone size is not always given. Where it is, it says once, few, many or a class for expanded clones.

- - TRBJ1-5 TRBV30 TGTGCCTGGAGTGTACTTTCTCAGCCCCAGCATTTT CAWSVLSQPQHF
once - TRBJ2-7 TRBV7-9 TGTGCCAGCGCTTCAGGGGCTCTCGCTGTACCCTACGAGCAGTACTTC CASASGALAVPYEQYF
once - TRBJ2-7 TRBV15 TGTGCCACCAGCGTCCGAAACAGGGCGTACGAGCAGTACTTC CATSVRNRAYEQYF
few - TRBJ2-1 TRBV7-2 TGTGCCAGCAACCCCTCGGCTGGGAGCTCCTACAATGAGCAGTTCTTC CASNPSAGSSYNEQFF
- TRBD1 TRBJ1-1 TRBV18 TGTGCCAGCTCACCACAGGGACAGGCTGAAGCTTTCTTT CASSPQGQAEAFF
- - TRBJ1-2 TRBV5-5 TGTGCCAGCAGCTCCACGAACAGGGATTCTGGCTACACCTTC CASSSTNRDSGYTF
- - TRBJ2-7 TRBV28 TGTGCCAGCAGTTTGCAGAACGAGCAGTACTTC CASSLQNEQYF
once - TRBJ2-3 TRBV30 TGTGCCAGTACCTTCCCGGGACTTCGGGCAGAGGATACGCAGTATTTT CASTFPGLRAEDTQYF
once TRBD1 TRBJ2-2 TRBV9 TGTGCCAGCAGCGCGCCCCTGGGACAGCTGAACACCGGGGAGCTGTTTTTT CASSAPLGQLNTGELFF
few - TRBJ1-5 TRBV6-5 TGTGCCAGCCGGCGACAGCGTAATAGCAATCAGCCCCAGCATTTT CASRRQRNSNQPQHF
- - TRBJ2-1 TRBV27 TGTGCCAGCCGAAGGCGTGTGCGGGCCATTACCTACAATGAGCAGTTCTTC CASRRRVRAITYNEQFF
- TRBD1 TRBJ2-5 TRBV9 TGTGCCAGCAGCGGAGGACAGGGCGGGTACCAAGAGACCCAGTACTTC CASSGGQGGYQETQYF
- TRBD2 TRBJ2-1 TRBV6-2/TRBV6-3 TGTGCCAGCAGCCTCCCGGGAGGGCCGGAGGAGCAGTTCTTC CASSLPGGPEEQFF
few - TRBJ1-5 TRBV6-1 TGTGCCAGCAGTGAAGCGGGCAGGAATCAGCCCCAGCATTTT CASSEAGRNQPQHF
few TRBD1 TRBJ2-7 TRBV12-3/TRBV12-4 TGTGCCAGCAGGGACAGGGGAGCCTACGAGCAGTACTTC CASRDRGAYEQYF
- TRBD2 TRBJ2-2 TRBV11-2 TGTGCCAGCAGCCCCTCCGGAGTCGGGAGGAGGGACGGGGAGCTGTTTTTT CASSPSGVGRRDGELFF
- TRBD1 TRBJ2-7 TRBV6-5 TGTGCCAGCAGATCAGGACAGGCGCAAACCTACGAGCAGTACTTC CASRSGQAQTYEQYF
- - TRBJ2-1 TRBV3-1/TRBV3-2 TGTGCCAGCAGCCAAGAGTGGGGTAGCGTAAATGAGCAGTTCTTC CASSQEWGSVNEQFF
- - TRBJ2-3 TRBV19 TGTGCCAGTAGATTACAGGGTTTTGGTGACAGCACAGATACGCAGTATTTT CASRLQGFGDSTDTQYF
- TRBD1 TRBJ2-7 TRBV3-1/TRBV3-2 TGTGCCAGCAGCCAAGTTGGACAGGGGGTCTACGAGCAGTACTTC CASSQVGQGVYEQYF
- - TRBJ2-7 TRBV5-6 TGTGCCAGCAGCTTGGTGGACAGCTCCTACGAGCAGTACTTC CASSLVDSSYEQYF
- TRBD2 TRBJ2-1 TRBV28 TGTGCCAGCAGTCGCGGGACTAGCGATTACAATGAGCAGTTCTTC CASSRGTSDYNEQFF
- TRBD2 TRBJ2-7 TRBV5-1 TGCGCCAGCAGCTACTCCGGGACTAGCGGGAGGGCCTACGAGCAGTACTTC CASSYSGTSGRAYEQYF
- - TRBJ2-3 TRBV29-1 TGCAGCTCTTGGCGGAGGGACACAGATACGCAGTATTTT CSSWRRDTDTQYF
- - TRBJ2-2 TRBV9 TGTGCCAGCAGCACACAGGGTTACACCGGGGAGCTGTTTTTT CASSTQGYTGELFF
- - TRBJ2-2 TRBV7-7 TGTGCCAGCAGCCCCTCTGTCAGGGGTAACACCGGGGAGCTGTTTTTT CASSPSVRGNTGELFF
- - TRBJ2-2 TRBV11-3 TGTGCCAGCAGCTTAGTCGGCACCGGGGAGCTGTTTTTT CASSLVGTGELFF
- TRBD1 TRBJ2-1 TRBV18 TGTGCCAGCTCACCGGGACAGGTGGAGTTCTACAATGAGCAGTTCTTC CASSPGQVEFYNEQFF
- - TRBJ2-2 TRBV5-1 TGCGCCAGCAGCAAGTGGACAGTGAACACCGGGGAGCTGTTTTTT CASSKWTVNTGELFF
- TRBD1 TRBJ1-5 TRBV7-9 TGTGCCAGCAGCTCGACAGGGGGAAGGGATCAGCCCCAGCATTTT CASSSTGGRDQPQHF
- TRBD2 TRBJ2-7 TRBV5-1 TGCGCCAGCAGCTTAGGGGCTAGCGGGACCTACGAGCAGTACTTC CASSLGASGTYEQYF
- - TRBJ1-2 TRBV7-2 TGTGCCAGCAGCCCGGCGGGGGGCTATGGCTACACCTTC CASSPAGGYGYTF
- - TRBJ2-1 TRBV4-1 TGCGCCAGCAGCCGTCACTGGAGGGCCAACCAATACAATGAGCAGTTCTTC CASSRHWRANQYNEQFF
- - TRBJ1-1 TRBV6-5 TGTGCCAGCAATCCGGGTGGGGGCGCAGCTTTCTTT CASNPGGGAAFF
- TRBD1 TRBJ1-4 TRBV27 TGTGCCAGCAGTTTATTCTACCCAGGACAGGTGACTAATGAAAAACTGTTTTTT CASSLFYPGQVTNEKLFF